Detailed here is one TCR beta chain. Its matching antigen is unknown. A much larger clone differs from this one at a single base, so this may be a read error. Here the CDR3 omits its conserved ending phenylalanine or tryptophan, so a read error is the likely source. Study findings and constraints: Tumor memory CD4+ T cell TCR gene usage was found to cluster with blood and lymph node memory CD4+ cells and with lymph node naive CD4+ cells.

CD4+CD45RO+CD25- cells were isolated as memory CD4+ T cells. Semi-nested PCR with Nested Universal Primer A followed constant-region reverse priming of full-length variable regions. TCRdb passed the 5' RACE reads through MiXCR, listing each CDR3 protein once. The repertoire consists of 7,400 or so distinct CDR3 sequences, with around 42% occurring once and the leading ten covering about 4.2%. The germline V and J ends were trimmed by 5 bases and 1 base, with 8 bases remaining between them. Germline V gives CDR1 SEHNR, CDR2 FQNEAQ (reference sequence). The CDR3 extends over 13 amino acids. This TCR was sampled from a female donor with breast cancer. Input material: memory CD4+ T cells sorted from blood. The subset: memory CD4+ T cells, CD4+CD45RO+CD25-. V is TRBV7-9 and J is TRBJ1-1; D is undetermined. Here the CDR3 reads CASSPRQNTEAFL. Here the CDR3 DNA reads TGTGCCAGCAGCCCCCGACAGAACACTGAAGCTTTCCTT.